The 20 T cell receptor beta chains below all came from one sample that was sequenced in a study of shared T cell receptors in the human thymus. Produced via immunoSEQ multiplex PCR; TCRdb's table is partial and in-frame only. The top ten hold 0.0095% to 0.011% of the sample, which has around 730,000 clones, 70% to 90% seen once. This sample was shared with a second study, whose subject was human thymus T cells.

The sequencing input was thymocytes. Receptor source: a girl in the first two years of life with a congenital heart defect.

This chain connects TRBV27 to TRBJ2-3; D uncertain. Germline V gives CDR1 MNHEY, CDR2 SMNVEV (reference sequence). Trimming pared 1 base from V and 0 bases from J, leaving 5 bases between. The CDR3 has 14 amino acids. In DNA, the CDR3 is TGTGCCAGCAGTTTATTGGCCAGCACAGATACGCAGTATTTT. This gives the protein CASSLLASTDTQYF.

The rearrangement uses TRBV4-2 and TRBJ1-2; D remains ambiguous. This CDR3 comprises 13 residues. CDR1 and CDR2 (germline): LGHNA, YNFKEQ. Trimming left V 1 base short and J 4 bases short, with 7 bases between. The DNA for the CDR3 is TGTGCCAGCAGCCAAGGTCACAGCTATGGCTACACCTTC. Residues: CASSQGHSYGYTF.

The V gene is TRBV27, the J gene TRBJ2-2, with TRBD1 identical over 10 bases. The CDR3 runs 16 residues. Germline CDR1 is MNHEY and CDR2 is SMNVEV (reference sequence). V lost 3 bases and J lost 6; bases outside the gene matches: 7. The DNA for the CDR3 is TGTGCCAGCAGTTTTTGGGACAGGGGTTCATCCGGGGAGCTGTTTTTT. Protein product: CASSFWDRGSSGELFF.

The sample holds one count of this clone. V usage is TRBV9 and J usage is TRBJ1-1; D remains unclear. V was cut by 2 bases and J by 6 bases, with 11 bases left in between. Germline V gene sequence: CDR1 SGDLS, CDR2 YYNGEE. The length of the CDR3 is 13 residues. CDR3 sequence: CASSVNLVAEAFF. The CDR3 region has the DNA TGTGCCAGCAGCGTGAACTTAGTGGCTGAAGCTTTCTTT.

This chain uses TRBV9 with TRBJ1-1; tentative D call: TRBD1 (5 bases). The CDR3 extends over 15 amino acids. V was clipped by 1 base and J by 4 bases, with 14 bases between them. Germline values: CDR1 SGDLS, CDR2 YYNGEE. CDR3 sequence: CASSVTGSRGTEAFF. The CDR3 DNA reads as TGTGCCAGCAGCGTAACAGGTTCCCGCGGCACTGAAGCTTTCTTT.

This rearrangement joins TRBV28 to TRBJ1-2, with 7 bases identical to TRBD1. V gave up 7 bases and J gave up 5 bases; unmatched junction bases: 22. This CDR3 is built from 18 residues. The germline V gene has CDR1 MDHEN and CDR2 SYDVKM. CDR3 DNA: TGTGCCAGCACCCGAACCAACAGGGGATTTTGTAACTTGTATGGCTACACCTTC. It yields the protein CASTRTNRGFCNLYGYTF.

The genes are TRBV19 and TRBJ2-3, with TRBD1 matching 10 bases. Losses at the gene ends were 7 bases for V and 8 bases for J; bases not matched to a gene: 9. Germline loops: CDR1 LNHDA, CDR2 SQIVND (reference sequence). This CDR3 comprises 14 residues. Written as DNA, the CDR3 is TGTGCCAGTATGGGGACAGGGGCGCCGGGTACGCAGTATTTT. It codes for CASMGTGAPGTQYF.

This clone was counted only a few times. This rearrangement joins TRBV6-4 to TRBJ1-4; D unclear. Germline assignment: CDR1 MRHNA and CDR2 SNTAGT. The CDR3 covers 12 residues. Trimming pared 2 bases from V and 9 bases from J, leaving 7 bases between. The CDR3, as DNA: TGTGCCAGCAGTGACAGTAACAAAAAACTGTTTTTT. Residues: CASSDSNKKLFF.

V and J are TRBV7-4 and TRBJ1-4; the match to TRBD1 covers 10 bases. This CDR3 has 16 amino acids. The germline V gene encodes CDR1 SGHVT and CDR2 SQSDAQ. J gave up 1 base and V 10 bases, and 9 bases lay outside the gene matches. The CDR3 nucleotides read TGTGCCACCACCCCGGGACAGGGGTTAACTAATGAAAAACTGTTTTTT. Protein: CATTPGQGLTNEKLFF.

The V and J genes are TRBV27 and TRBJ2-7; TRBD2 matches 13 bases. The V segment lost 4 bases and the J segment 3 bases; nucleotides outside the gene matches: 15. CDR3 length equals 19 residues. CDR1 is MNHEY and CDR2 is SMNVEV in the germline V gene (reference sequence). The CDR3 coding sequence is TGTGCCAGCAGTTCAACAGGGGGGCCCGGACTAGCGGGGGACTACGAGCAGTACTTC. Amino acids: CASSSTGGPGLAGDYEQYF.

The chain carries TRBV15 and TRBJ1-5, with 9 bases aligning to TRBD1. V shed 9 bases, J shed 1 base, and the junction held 10 bases outside the gene matches. CDR3 size: 16 residues. Germline values: CDR1 LNHNV, CDR2 YYDKDF (reference sequence). CDR3 loop: CATSTRQGVSNQPQHF. In nucleotides, the CDR3 is TGTGCCACTTCGACTAGACAGGGGGTGAGCAATCAGCCCCAGCATTTT.

The chain combines TRBV7-7 with TRBJ2-7, with 7 bases that match TRBD1. This CDR3 spans 15 amino acids. V was pared by 0 bases and J by 0 bases, with 2 bases of the junction left unmatched. Germline V gives CDR1 SSHAT, CDR2 FNYEAQ (reference sequence). CDR3 loop: CASSLARDSSYEQYF. CDR3 nucleotide sequence: TGTGCCAGCAGCTTAGCGAGGGACAGCTCCTACGAGCAGTACTTC.

This sequence joins TRBV6-1 and TRBJ1-2; possible D gene TRBD1, 5 bases. Between the trimmed V and J ends, which lost 2 bases and 7 bases, there was a span of 20 bases. Germline CDR1 reads MNHNS; CDR2 reads SASEGT. This CDR3 has 16 residues. The CDR3 sequence: CASSEPRSRVPPGYTF. CDR3 sequence (DNA): TGTGCCAGCAGTGAACCTAGGTCCAGGGTTCCGCCTGGCTACACCTTC.

The chain is built from TRBV27 and TRBJ2-4, with D possibly TRBD1 on 6 matching bases. The germline CDR1 and CDR2 sequences are MNHEY and SMNVEV (reference sequence). This CDR3 is 16 amino acids long. V lost 7 bases and J lost 2, with 18 bases in between. The CDR3 here is CASKTTMDSPKNIQYF. CDR3 DNA: TGTGCCAGCAAGACAACGATGGACAGTCCCAAAAACATTCAGTACTTC.

V usage is TRBV11-1 and J usage is TRBJ1-2, with D perhaps TRBD1 (5 bases). V lost 5 bases and J lost 7, with 14 bases in between. The germline CDR1 and CDR2 sequences are SGHAT and FQDESV (reference sequence). This CDR3 contains 13 residues. The CDR3 coding sequence is TGTGCCAGCAGCACCCAAGCGGGGGGTGGCTACACCTTC. Translated: CASSTQAGGGYTF.

This chain uses TRBV25-1 with TRBJ2-1, with D possibly being TRBD1 (6 bases). This CDR3 is 16 amino acids long. Germline V gene sequence: CDR1 MGHDK, CDR2 SYGVNS. The ends were cut back, 4 bases at V and 7 bases at J, with 20 bases in the middle. The CDR3 loop reads CASSGWTEGGRNEQFF. CDR3 in DNA: TGTGCCAGCAGTGGATGGACAGAAGGGGGTCGAAATGAGCAGTTCTTC.

This rearrangement joins TRBV14 to TRBJ1-2; D is undetermined. Deletions cut 4 bases from V and 8 bases from J, with 17 bases between. Germline CDR1 is SGHDN and CDR2 is FVKESK. The CDR3 contains 14 residues. CDR3 protein: CASSLVARAGGYTF. CDR3 DNA sequence: TGTGCCAGCAGCCTAGTAGCCAGAGCGGGGGGCTACACCTTC.

V and J are TRBV28 and TRBJ1-1, with a tentative D call TRBD1 (5 bases). Trimming took off 6 bases at V and 5 bases at J, with 22 bases between the two ends. The CDR3 spans 16 residues. Germline assignment: CDR1 MDHEN and CDR2 SYDVKM. The CDR3 region is CASSPWGVRPGTEAFF. In DNA, the CDR3 is TGTGCCAGCAGCCCGTGGGGGGTAAGGCCGGGGACTGAAGCTTTCTTT.

The V gene is TRBV5-4, the J gene TRBJ2-3; a possible D gene is TRBD2 (6 bases). Trimming stripped 0 bases from V and 6 bases from J, with 11 bases between. CDR1 SGHNT and CDR2 YYREEE come from the germline V gene (reference sequence). The CDR3 has 14 residues. The CDR3 coding sequence is TGTGCCAGCAGCTTGGTCGGGGGTCAGGATACGCAGTATTTT. Amino acid sequence: CASSLVGGQDTQYF.

The gene calls are TRBV7-2 and TRBJ2-7; the match to TRBD1 covers 7 bases. Germline CDR1 reads SGHTA; CDR2 reads FQGNSA. This CDR3 is 15 amino acids long. V was pared by 0 bases and J by 1 base, with 3 bases of the junction left unmatched. For the CDR3, the DNA is TGTGCCAGCAGCTTAGCCGGGACAGATTCCTACGAGCAGTACTTC. It specifies CASSLAGTDSYEQYF.